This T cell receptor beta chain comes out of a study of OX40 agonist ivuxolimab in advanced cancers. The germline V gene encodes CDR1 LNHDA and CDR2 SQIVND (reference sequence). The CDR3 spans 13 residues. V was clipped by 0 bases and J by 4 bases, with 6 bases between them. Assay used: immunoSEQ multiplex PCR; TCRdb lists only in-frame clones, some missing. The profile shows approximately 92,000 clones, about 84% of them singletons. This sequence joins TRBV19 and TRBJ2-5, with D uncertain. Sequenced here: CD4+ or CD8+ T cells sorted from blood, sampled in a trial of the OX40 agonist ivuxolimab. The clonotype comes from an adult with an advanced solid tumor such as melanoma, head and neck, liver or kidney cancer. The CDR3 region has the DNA TGTGCCAGTAGTATAGAGCGAGGAGAGACCCAGTACTTC. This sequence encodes CASSIERGETQYF.